This T cell receptor beta chain was identified in a study of blood T cell repertoires in COVID-19. Whole-study context: Sites across the United States, Italy and Spain contributed samples from acute and convalescent COVID-19. PBMCs, B-cell-depleted T cells, or T cells were the source of the cDNA or gDNA that made up the material.

V was shortened by 1 base and J by 5 bases, with 6 bases between the two germline ends. Germline V gives CDR1 SEHNR, CDR2 FQNEAQ (reference sequence). The CDR3 contains 12 residues. Per the original data handling: Amplification of reference gene primers provided the estimated nucleated cell counts. Only in-frame clones appear in the TCRdb table, and some are missing; sequencing was by immunoSEQ multiplex PCR. That table gives V, J and clone size, and the DNA gave D and trimming. There are about 78,000 clones in the sample; less than 95% occur only once, and under 1.1% lies in the top ten. Material: peripheral blood. The sequence derives from a woman aged 50 to 60 in a cohort sampled during active COVID-19. This chain connects TRBV7-9 to TRBJ2-7; D remains ambiguous. This chain's CDR3 is CASSLVPDEQYF. The CDR3 DNA is TGTGCCAGCAGCTTAGTCCCGGACGAGCAGTACTTC.